Each of the 30 T cell receptor beta chains below was sequenced from the same sample in a study of T-cell reconstitution after alpha-beta-depleted transplantation in children. As it was prepared, the TCRbeta library received unique molecular identifiers. Via MiXCR, TCRdb re-called the PCR reads, giving one row per CDR3 protein. The table shows some 440,000 distinct CDR3 sequences, with roughly 15% occurring only once. The sample in question was PBMCs, mostly from graft donor cells, obtained 360 days after TCRalphabeta/CD19-depleted stem cell transplant. The receptor source for this set is a boy under two years old who had a stem cell transplant for Wiskott-Aldrich syndrome, so the T cells may come from the graft donor.

The genes are TRBV18 and TRBJ2-7; TRBD2 is a possible D gene (6 bases). Germline V CDR1 and CDR2: KGHSH, LQKENI. Trimming removed 8 bases from V and 3 bases from J, with 17 bases in between. CDR3 length equals 14 residues. CDR3 protein: CASALAPSHYEQYF. Written as DNA, the CDR3 is TGTGCCAGCGCACTAGCCCCGTCCCACTACGAGCAGTACTTC. The full variable domain, in which reference TRBV18 and TRBJ2-7 provide the parts outside the CDR3, is NAGVMQNPRHLVRRRGQEARLRCSPMKGHSHVYWYRQLPEEGLKFMVYLQKENIIDESGMPKERFSAEFPKEGPSILRIQQVVRGDSAAYFCASALAPSHYEQYFGPGTRLTVT.

This clonotype appeared many times. The chain couples TRBV24-1 to TRBJ2-2, with TRBD1 matching over 10 bases. CDR1 is KGHDR and CDR2 is SFDVKD in the germline V gene. Unmatched junction bases numbered 7, after V lost 3 bases and J lost 7 bases. The CDR3 is 16 amino acids. CDR3 protein: CATSDPGQGGYGELFF. The CDR3 DNA reads TGTGCCACCAGTGATCCCGGACAGGGGGGATACGGGGAGCTGTTTTTT.

The sample holds many counts of this clonotype. The chain joins TRBV5-1 to TRBJ2-7; D is unresolved. V lost 4 bases to trimming and J lost 2 bases, with 13 bases between them. The CDR3 consists of 14 residues. The germline gives CDR1 SGHRS, CDR2 YFSETQ. CDR3 residues: CASSPDSLTYEQYF. CDR3 DNA sequence: TGCGCCAGCAGCCCTGACTCACTTACCTACGAGCAGTACTTC.

The sample holds a few counts of this clonotype. The V gene is TRBV11-2, the J gene TRBJ2-5; no definite D call. V lost 2 bases and J 2 bases, leaving 15 bases between the germline ends. Germline values: CDR1 SGHAT, CDR2 FQNNGV. The CDR3 is made up of 16 amino acids. The CDR3 coding sequence is TGTGCCAGCAGCTTAAGATTACAGCTATCTCAAGAGACCCAGTACTTC. Translated, it gives CASSLRLQLSQETQYF.

A few counts support this clonotype. This chain links TRBV5-5 with TRBJ2-1; D is unresolved. The V end lost 6 bases, the J end lost 5 bases, and 15 bases lay between the germline ends. This CDR3 comprises 14 residues. CDR1 and CDR2 from the germline V gene are SGHKS and YYEKEE (reference sequence). The CDR3 reads CASIRKGSHNEQFF. The CDR3 bases are TGTGCCAGCATTCGAAAAGGGTCCCACAATGAGCAGTTCTTC.

In nucleotides, the CDR3 is TGTGCCAGCTCACCGATAGCAGGGGGCAATTCACCCCTCCACTTT. Its translation: CASSPIAGGNSPLHF. This chain connects TRBV18 to TRBJ1-6; TRBD1 aligns across 8 bases. V lost 3 bases, J lost 7 bases, and 5 bases stayed unmatched. The CDR3 loop spans 15 amino acids. Per germline, CDR1 KGHSH and CDR2 LQKENI.

The V gene is TRBV20-1, the J gene TRBJ2-7, with 11 bases lining up with TRBD1. CDR1 is DFQATT and CDR2 is SNEGSKA in the germline V gene (reference sequence). CDR3 length: 16 amino acids. V shed 2 bases and J 0 bases; nucleotides not matched to a gene: 6. In DNA, the CDR3 is TGCAGTGCTAGAAAGCCCGGGACAGGGGGCTCCTACGAGCAGTACTTC. Its protein is CSARKPGTGGSYEQYF.

The chain is built from TRBV27 and TRBJ1-1, with TRBD1 as a possible D gene (5 bases). This CDR3 has 15 residues. The germline V gene has CDR1 MNHEY and CDR2 SMNVEV (reference sequence). V dropped 6 bases and J dropped 4 bases, with 18 bases sitting between them. The CDR3 reads CASRHLQVDRTEAFF. The CDR3 DNA reads TGTGCCAGCAGGCACCTACAGGTAGACCGCACTGAAGCTTTCTTT.

This clonotype was detected many times. The J gene is TRBJ2-1, the V gene TRBV12-3 or TRBV12-4; weak D call: TRBD2 (6 bases). V was shortened by 2 bases and J by 9 bases, with 8 bases between the two germline ends. CDR3 length: 12 amino acids. CDR3 loop: CASSLRESEQFF. DNA for the CDR3: TGTGCCAGCAGTTTACGGGAGAGTGAGCAGTTCTTC.

The rearrangement uses TRBV7-2 and TRBJ2-7; 8 nucleotides align to TRBD1. V dropped 5 bases and J dropped 2; count of bases not matched to a gene: 14. Germline assignment: CDR1 SGHTA and CDR2 FQGNSA. The CDR3 covers 17 residues. CDR3 loop: CASSPPNRGKRTYEQYF. The CDR3 nucleotides read TGTGCCAGCAGCCCCCCCAACAGGGGGAAGAGGACCTACGAGCAGTACTTC.

This clonotype was seen only a few times. The chain is built from TRBV30 and TRBJ2-1; 9 positions match TRBD2. After removal of 3 bases from V and 4 bases from J, the junction contained 10 bases not matched to a gene. Germline CDR1 reads GTSNPN; CDR2 reads SVGIG (reference sequence). CDR3 size: 16 residues. The CDR3 here is CAWRQLAGGKYNEQFF. For the CDR3, the DNA is TGTGCCTGGAGACAACTGGCGGGAGGGAAGTACAATGAGCAGTTCTTC.

Comments on this clonotype: One end of the junction varies from germline; a read error may be responsible. This chain uses TRBV7-9 with TRBJ2-5, with D unclear. Looked up from germline, CDR1 is SEHNR and CDR2 is FQNEAQ (reference sequence). This CDR3 comprises 12 residues. The CDR3 DNA sequence: TGTGCCAGCACCTTAACTCCGGGGACCCAGTACTTC. Translating gives CASTLTPGTQYF.

This chain joins TRBV10-1 and TRBJ2-6, with D uncertain. Germline V gene sequence: CDR1 WNHNN, CDR2 SYGVQD (reference sequence). V was clipped by 3 bases and J by 0 bases, with 15 bases between them. The CDR3 is made up of 18 amino acids. DNA of the CDR3: TGCGCCAGCAGTGATAAGGAATTGGATTCCTCTGGGGCCAACGTCCTGACTTTC. Protein sequence: CASSDKELDSSGANVLTF.

This clonotype was seen a few times. This sequence joins TRBV20-1 and TRBJ2-3; D ambiguous. CDR3 length equals 14 residues. Trimming stripped 6 bases from V and 0 bases from J, with 13 bases between. Germline lookup yields CDR1 DFQATT and CDR2 SNEGSKA (reference sequence). The CDR3, as DNA: TGCAGTGCCCAAGACATTGCGAGCACAGATACGCAGTATTTT. Amino acids: CSAQDIASTDTQYF.

The chain combines TRBV12-3 or TRBV12-4 with TRBJ2-7, with 12 bases lining up with TRBD2. V was pared by 5 bases and J by 3 bases, with 8 bases of the junction left unmatched. The CDR3 totals 16 residues. CDR3 sequence (DNA): TGTGCCAGCAGTACCCCGACTAGCGGGAGAAACTACGAGCAGTACTTC. Translation: CASSTPTSGRNYEQYF.

This clonotype was seen repeatedly, ten times or more. This sequence joins TRBV20-1 and TRBJ2-5; 12 positions agree with TRBD2. Germline values: CDR1 DFQATT, CDR2 SNEGSKA (reference sequence). V lost 6 bases to trimming and J lost 1 base; unmatched junction nucleotides: 6. The CDR3 is made up of 15 amino acids. The chain's CDR3 is CSAGPTSGGQETQYF. CDR3 bases: TGCAGTGCCGGGCCGACTAGCGGGGGCCAAGAGACCCAGTACTTC.

This clonotype was detected ten times or more. This chain links TRBV20-1 with TRBJ2-7; D perhaps matches TRBD2 (5 bases). The CDR3 covers 13 residues. Trimming removed 1 base from V and 0 bases from J, with 7 bases in between. Germline values: CDR1 DFQATT, CDR2 SNEGSKA (reference sequence). CDR3 sequence (DNA): TGCAGTGCTAGAGCGGAGGTCTCCTACGAGCAGTACTTC. It translates to CSARAEVSYEQYF.

The sample holds a few counts of this clonotype. The gene calls are TRBV16 and TRBJ2-3; D remains unclear. The V and J ends lost 6 bases and 4 bases respectively, with 11 bases between them. Germline V gene data show CDR1 as KGHSY and CDR2 as FQNENV. The CDR3 loop spans 13 amino acids. CDR3 amino acids: CASRPSGADTQYF. The CDR3 DNA reads as TGTGCCAGCAGACCCTCTGGGGCAGATACGCAGTATTTT.

This clonotype was recorded a few times. The V and J genes are TRBV12-3 or TRBV12-4 and TRBJ1-2; D remains unclear. Trimming removed 7 bases at V and 1 base at J, with 16 bases between. The CDR3 totals 15 residues. In DNA, the CDR3 is TGTGCCAGCATCCGAGAGGCAGTTGGTAACTATGGCTACACCTTC. It is translated as CASIREAVGNYGYTF.

This clonotype was counted only a few times. The genes are TRBV28 and TRBJ2-1; 8 nucleotides agree with TRBD1. The CDR3 totals 17 residues. CDR1 is MDHEN, CDR2 SYDVKM, per germline. The junction had 18 bases not matched to a gene; V was cut back by 7 bases and J by 7 bases. This chain's CDR3 is CASTWVLGVDRANEQFF. In DNA form, the CDR3 reads TGTGCCAGCACTTGGGTATTAGGCGTGGACAGGGCTAATGAGCAGTTCTTC.

The rearrangement links TRBV6-2 or TRBV6-3 to TRBJ2-1; 7 positions match TRBD2. Germline assignment: CDR1 MNHEY and CDR2 SVGEGT. The J segment lost 14 bases and the V segment lost 1 base, leaving 5 bases of the junction unmatched. The CDR3 is 12 residues long. DNA of the CDR3: TGTGCCAGCAGTTACTTGGCGGGAGAAAAGTTCTTC. Translating gives CASSYLAGEKFF.

This clonotype was counted a few times. The chain is built from TRBV29-1 and TRBJ2-3, with 7 bases fitting TRBD1. This CDR3 has 14 amino acids. V lost 7 bases, J lost 3 bases, and 10 bases stayed unmatched. CDR1 and CDR2 (germline): SQVTM, ANQGSEA. This CDR3 is CSGLDRVVTDTQYF. CDR3 nucleotides: TGCAGCGGGCTTGACAGGGTGGTGACAGATACGCAGTATTTT.

DNA for the CDR3: TGTGCCAGCAGTTTATACGGGACAGGCGGGGAGACCCAGTACTTC. It translates to CASSLYGTGGETQYF. This rearrangement joins TRBV27 to TRBJ2-5; 8 bases match TRBD1. The V gene's germline CDR1 is MNHEY and CDR2 SMNVEV (reference sequence). CDR3 size: 15 residues. The junction had 6 bases not matched to a gene; V was cut back by 1 base and J by 5 bases.

This clonotype has only a few counts. This sequence joins TRBV7-9 and TRBJ2-1, with D unclear. This CDR3 has 13 residues. The germline V gene encodes CDR1 SEHNR and CDR2 FQNEAQ (reference sequence). V was trimmed by 2 bases and J by 2 bases, leaving 4 bases between them. This CDR3 reads CASSLTTYNEQFF. DNA for the CDR3: TGTGCCAGCAGCTTAACTACCTACAATGAGCAGTTCTTC.

This clonotype has just a few counts. CDR3 in amino acids: CASTGGGFGNIQYF. CDR3 bases: TGCGCCAGTACCGGAGGGGGGTTCGGAAACATTCAGTACTTC. The V and J genes are TRBV5-1 and TRBJ2-4; D might be TRBD1 or TRBD2, each matching 6 bases. Per the germline V gene, CDR1 is SGHRS and CDR2 is YFSETQ. V lost 8 bases and J 6 bases, leaving 18 bases between the germline ends. This CDR3 region has 14 residues.

This clonotype showed up just a few times. The V and J genes are TRBV4-3 and TRBJ2-6; no clear D. V was shortened by 0 bases and J by 0 bases, with 15 bases between the two germline ends. Germline CDR1 is LGHNA and CDR2 is YSLEER. The CDR3 has 19 amino acids. The CDR3 DNA is TGCGCCAGCAGCCAAGAGAGGCGTACAGCATCCTCTGGGGCCAACGTCCTGACTTTC. Translating gives CASSQERRTASSGANVLTF.

The chain employs TRBV24-1 and TRBJ2-2; 9 bases align to TRBD1. Germline values: CDR1 KGHDR, CDR2 SFDVKD. The CDR3 length is 15 residues. J gave up 4 bases and V 4 bases, and 3 bases lay outside the gene matches. The CDR3 reads CATSDLDRGTGELFF. As DNA, the CDR3 is TGTGCCACCAGTGACTTGGACAGGGGCACCGGGGAGCTGTTTTTT.

In its sample, this clonotype was seen a few times. CDR3 nucleotide sequence: TGTGCCAGCAGTGAAAAGGAGACCCAGTACTTC. This translates into CASSEKETQYF. V gene TRBV6-1 combines with J gene TRBJ2-5, with D unresolved. Per germline, CDR1 MNHNS and CDR2 SASEGT. V shed 2 bases and J shed 5 bases, with 3 bases lying between them. CDR3 length equals 11 residues.

This clonotype was seen more than once but under ten times. The chain joins TRBV20-1 to TRBJ2-1; TRBD1 matches at 8 bases. The CDR3 runs 14 residues. V shed 0 bases and J 8 bases; nucleotides not matched to a gene: 6. The V gene's germline CDR1 is DFQATT and CDR2 SNEGSKA (reference sequence). This CDR3 is CSARERTGRDEQFF. The CDR3 DNA is TGCAGTGCTAGAGAACGGACAGGGCGGGATGAGCAGTTCTTC.

The chain uses TRBV20-1 and TRBJ2-7; 12 bases are a match to TRBD2. Looked up from germline, CDR1 is DFQATT and CDR2 is SNEGSKA (reference sequence). Trimming removed 4 bases from V and 2 bases from J; junction bases left unmatched: 6. The CDR3 runs 15 residues. In nucleotides, the CDR3 is TGCAGTGCTAACATACTAGCGGGAGGAACCTACGAGCAGTACTTC. It is translated as CSANILAGGTYEQYF.